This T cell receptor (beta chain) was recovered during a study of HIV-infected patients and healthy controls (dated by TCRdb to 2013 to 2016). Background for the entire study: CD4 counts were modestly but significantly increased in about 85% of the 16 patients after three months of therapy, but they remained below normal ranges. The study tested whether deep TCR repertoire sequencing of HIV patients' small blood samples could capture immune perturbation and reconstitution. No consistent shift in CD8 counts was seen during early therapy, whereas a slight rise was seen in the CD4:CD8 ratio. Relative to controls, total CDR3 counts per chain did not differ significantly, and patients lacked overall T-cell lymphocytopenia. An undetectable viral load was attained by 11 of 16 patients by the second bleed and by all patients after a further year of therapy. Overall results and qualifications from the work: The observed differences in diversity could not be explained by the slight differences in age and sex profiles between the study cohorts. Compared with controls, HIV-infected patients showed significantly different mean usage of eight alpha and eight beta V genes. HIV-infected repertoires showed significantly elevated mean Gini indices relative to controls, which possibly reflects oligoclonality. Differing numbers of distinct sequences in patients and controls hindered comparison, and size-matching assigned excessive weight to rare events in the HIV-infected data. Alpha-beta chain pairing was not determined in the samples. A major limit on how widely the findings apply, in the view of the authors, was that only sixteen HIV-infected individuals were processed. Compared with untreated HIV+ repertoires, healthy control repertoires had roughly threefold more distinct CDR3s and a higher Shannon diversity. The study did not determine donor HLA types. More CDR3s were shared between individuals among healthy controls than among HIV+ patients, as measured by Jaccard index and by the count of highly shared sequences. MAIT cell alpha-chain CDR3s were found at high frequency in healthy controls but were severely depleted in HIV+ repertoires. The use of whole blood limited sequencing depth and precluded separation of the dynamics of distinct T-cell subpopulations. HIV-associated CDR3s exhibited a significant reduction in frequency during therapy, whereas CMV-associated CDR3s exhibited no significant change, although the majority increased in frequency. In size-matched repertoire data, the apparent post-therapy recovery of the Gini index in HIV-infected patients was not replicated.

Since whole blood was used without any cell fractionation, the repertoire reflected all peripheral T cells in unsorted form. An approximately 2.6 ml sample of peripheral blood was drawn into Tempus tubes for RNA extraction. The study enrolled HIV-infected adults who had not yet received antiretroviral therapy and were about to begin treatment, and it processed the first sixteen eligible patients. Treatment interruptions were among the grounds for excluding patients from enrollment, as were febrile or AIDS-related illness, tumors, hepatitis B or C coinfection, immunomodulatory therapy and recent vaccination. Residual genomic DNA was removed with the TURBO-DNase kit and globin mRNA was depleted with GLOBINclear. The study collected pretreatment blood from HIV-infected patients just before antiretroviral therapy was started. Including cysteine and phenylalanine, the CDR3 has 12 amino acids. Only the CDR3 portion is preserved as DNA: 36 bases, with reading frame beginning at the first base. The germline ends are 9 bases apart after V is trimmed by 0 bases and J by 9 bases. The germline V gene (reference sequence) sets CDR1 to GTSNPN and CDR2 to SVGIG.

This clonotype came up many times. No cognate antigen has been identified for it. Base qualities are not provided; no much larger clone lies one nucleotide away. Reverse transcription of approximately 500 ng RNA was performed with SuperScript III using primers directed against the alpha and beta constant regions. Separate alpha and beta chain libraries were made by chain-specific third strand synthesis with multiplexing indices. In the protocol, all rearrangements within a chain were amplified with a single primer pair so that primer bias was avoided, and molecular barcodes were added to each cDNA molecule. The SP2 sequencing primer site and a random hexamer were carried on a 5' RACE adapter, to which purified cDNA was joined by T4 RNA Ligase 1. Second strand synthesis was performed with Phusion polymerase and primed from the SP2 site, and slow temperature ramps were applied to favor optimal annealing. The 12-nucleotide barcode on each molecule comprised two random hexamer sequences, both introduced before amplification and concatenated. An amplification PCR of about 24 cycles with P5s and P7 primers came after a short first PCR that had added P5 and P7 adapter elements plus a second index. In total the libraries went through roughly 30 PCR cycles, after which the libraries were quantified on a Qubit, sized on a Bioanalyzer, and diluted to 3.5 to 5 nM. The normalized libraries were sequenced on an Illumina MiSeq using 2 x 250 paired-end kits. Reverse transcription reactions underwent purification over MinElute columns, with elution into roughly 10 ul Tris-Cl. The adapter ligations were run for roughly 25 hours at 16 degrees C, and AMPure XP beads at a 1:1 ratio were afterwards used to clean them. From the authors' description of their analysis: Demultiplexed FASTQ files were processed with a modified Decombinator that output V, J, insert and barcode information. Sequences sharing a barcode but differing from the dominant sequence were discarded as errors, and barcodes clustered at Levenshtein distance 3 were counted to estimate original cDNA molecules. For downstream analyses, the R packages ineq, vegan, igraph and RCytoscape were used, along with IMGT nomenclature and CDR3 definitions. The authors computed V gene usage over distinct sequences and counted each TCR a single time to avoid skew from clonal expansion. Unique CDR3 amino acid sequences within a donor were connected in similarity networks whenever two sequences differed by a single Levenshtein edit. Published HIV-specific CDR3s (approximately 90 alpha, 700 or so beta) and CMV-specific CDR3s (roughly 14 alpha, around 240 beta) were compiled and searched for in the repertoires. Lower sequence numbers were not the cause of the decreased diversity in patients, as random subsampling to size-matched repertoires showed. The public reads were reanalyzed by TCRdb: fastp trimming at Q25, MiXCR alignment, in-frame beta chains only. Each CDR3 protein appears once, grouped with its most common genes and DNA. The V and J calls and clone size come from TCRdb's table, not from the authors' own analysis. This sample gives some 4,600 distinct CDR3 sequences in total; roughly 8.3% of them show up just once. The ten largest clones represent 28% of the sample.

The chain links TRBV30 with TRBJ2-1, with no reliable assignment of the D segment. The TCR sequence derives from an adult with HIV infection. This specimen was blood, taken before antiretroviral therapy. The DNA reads TGTGCCTGGAGTGTAGCGACTTTTGAGCAGTTCTTC. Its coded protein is CAWSVATFEQFF.